The 20 T cell receptor beta chains listed next were all sequenced from one sample in a study of T cell responses to AZD1222 COVID-19 vaccine (dated by TCRdb to about 2021). Library creation used the immunoSEQ multiplex PCR assay. In TCRdb, the immuneACCESS table is reduced to in-frame sequences with V and J assigned. These tables do not hold every clone; where another copy was compared, an unresolved V gene accounts for under half, and the others remain unexplained. This sample holds about 96,000 clones; about 90% were observed only once. Together, the top ten hold 4% to 6% of the sample. The meaning of the sample's time point label: baseline before first vaccination. This specimen's treatment or condition label, interpreted: meningococcal conjugate vaccine given as trial control. Here the sequenced sample was peripheral blood, taken on day 0 of MenACWY control vaccination. The receptor set was obtained from an adult in good health.

This clone was found once. This chain uses TRBV11-2 with TRBJ2-7; 8 bases line up with TRBD1. The CDR3 spans 14 residues. The trim removed 4 bases at V and 5 bases at J, leaving 7 bases unmatched. In germline, CDR1 is SGHAT, CDR2 FQNNGV. CDR3 residues: CASSYADRVHEQYF. CDR3 DNA: TGTGCCAGCAGCTATGCGGACAGGGTACACGAGCAGTACTTC. The full variable domain, in which reference TRBV11-2 and TRBJ2-7 provide the parts outside the CDR3, is EAGVAQSPRYKIIEKRQSVAFWCNPISGHATLYWYQQILGQGPKLLIQFQNNGVVDDSQLPKDRFSAERLKGVDSTLKIQPAKLEDSAVYLCASSYADRVHEQYFGPGTRLTVT.

The count of this clone is one. The chain joins TRBV5-6 to TRBJ2-3, with D perhaps matching TRBD1 (6 bases). Trimming cost V 3 bases and J 1 base, with 15 bases left between them. The CDR3 loop spans 16 amino acids. Germline loops: CDR1 SGHDT, CDR2 YYEEEE. The CDR3 nucleotides are TGTGCCAGCAGCTATCTACAGGGAAAGGGCACAGATACGCAGTATTTT. Its protein product is CASSYLQGKGTDTQYF.

The V and J genes are TRBV6-6 and TRBJ1-5; TRBD1 aligns across 10 bases. V trimming: 7 bases; J trimming: 2 bases; junction bases outside the gene matches: 5. CDR1 MNHNY and CDR2 SVGAGI come from the germline V gene (reference sequence). The CDR3 contains 15 residues. CDR3 amino acids: CASNDRGLGNQPQHF. CDR3 in DNA: TGTGCCAGCAATGACAGGGGGCTTGGCAATCAGCCCCAGCATTTT.

V is TRBV6-5 and J is TRBJ1-4; 8 bases agree with TRBD1. CDR1 is MNHEY and CDR2 is SVGAGI in the germline V gene. V lost 6 bases, J lost 8 bases, and 5 bases stayed unmatched. This CDR3 spans 13 amino acids. CDR3 sequence: CASSRTGHEKLFF. CDR3 in DNA: TGTGCCAGCAGCCGGACAGGGCACGAAAAACTGTTTTTT.

This clone is a singleton in its sample. The chain is built from TRBV18 and TRBJ2-5, with TRBD1 matching over 7 bases. This CDR3 has 14 residues. CDR1 KGHSH and CDR2 LQKENI come from the germline V gene. Germline trimming cut 5 bases from V and 5 bases from J; bases unmatched to any gene: 8. CDR3 amino acids: CASSTYRGGETQYF. DNA for the CDR3: TGTGCCAGCTCAACTTACAGGGGTGGGGAGACCCAGTACTTC.

The V gene is TRBV11-2, the J gene TRBJ1-1; D may be TRBD1 (5 bases). V shed 2 bases and J shed 8 bases, with 12 bases lying between them. Germline V gene data show CDR1 as SGHAT and CDR2 as FQNNGV. The CDR3 runs to 13 residues. CDR3 nucleotide sequence: TGTGCCAGCAGCTTACCCCAGGGCCGAGAAGCTTTCTTT. It is translated as CASSLPQGREAFF.

The chain recombines TRBV7-2 with TRBJ2-5, with TRBD2 matching 8 bases. CDR3 length: 15 residues. V shed 6 bases and J 4 bases; nucleotides not matched to a gene: 10. Germline V gene sequence: CDR1 SGHTA, CDR2 FQGNSA. CDR3 DNA: TGTGCCAGCAGGCCTCCCGGGGGGGCAGTAGAGACCCAGTACTTC. Its protein is CASRPPGGAVETQYF.

The CDR3 sequence: CASSLHAEQYF. Written as DNA, the CDR3 is TGTGCCAGCAGCTTGCACGCGGAGCAGTACTTC. This chain connects TRBV5-6 to TRBJ2-7; D is ambiguous. The ends were cut back, 1 base at V and 7 bases at J, with 6 bases in the middle. The CDR3 is 11 residues long. The germline V gene encodes CDR1 SGHDT and CDR2 YYEEEE.

The rearrangement links TRBV3-1 (or the pseudogene TRBV3-2) to TRBJ1-4; maybe TRBD1 (6 bases). The CDR3 extends over 13 amino acids. The germline gives CDR1 LGHDT, CDR2 YNNKEL (reference sequence). With 4 bases removed from V and 8 bases from J, the gap between germline ends came to 11 bases. DNA for the CDR3: TGTGCCAGCAGCCGCGAGGGGGTCGAAAAACTGTTTTTT. This translates into CASSREGVEKLFF.

The V call is TRBV24-1, the J call TRBJ2-2; D is possibly TRBD2 (6 bases). This CDR3 comprises 15 residues. Germline CDR1 and CDR2: KGHDR and SFDVKD. V was cut by 4 bases and J by 2 bases, with 10 bases left in between. The CDR3 bases are TGTGCCACCAGTGACCCCGGGACTAACACCGGGGAGCTGTTTTTT. Translation: CATSDPGTNTGELFF.

Note on this clone: At one end, the junction sequence differs from germline, possibly due to a read error. V is TRBV7-7 and J is TRBJ2-5; 14 nucleotides agree with TRBD2. The CDR3 runs 16 residues. In germline, CDR1 is SSHAT, CDR2 FNYEAQ (reference sequence). CDR3 sequence reads: CASSLGLAGVSETQYF. The CDR3 bases are TGTGCTAGCAGCTTGGGACTAGCGGGAGTCTCAGAGACCCAGTACTTC.

The genes are TRBV28 and TRBJ1-1, with D perhaps matching TRBD1 (5 bases). This CDR3 spans 13 amino acids. Per the germline V gene, CDR1 is MDHEN and CDR2 is SYDVKM. The V and J ends lost 5 bases and 3 bases respectively, with 10 bases between them. CDR3 amino acids: CASSPRVDTEAFF. The CDR3 coding sequence is TGTGCCAGCAGTCCCAGGGTGGACACTGAAGCTTTCTTT.

The rearrangement uses TRBV23-1 and TRBJ1-5, with D unresolved. TRBV23-1 has ORF status, its function being uncertain. The CDR3 sequence is 12 residues long. The V and J ends lost 5 bases and 4 bases respectively, with 6 bases between them. For the CDR3, the DNA is TGCGCCAGCAGTGCCTGTAATCAGCCCCAGCATTTT. This encodes CASSACNQPQHF.

The chain has TRBV5-1 and TRBJ1-4; D call uncertain. Germline-derived CDR1 and CDR2 are SGHRS and YFSETQ. The CDR3 loop spans 15 amino acids. V was clipped by 0 bases and J by 0 bases, with 6 bases between them. The CDR3 DNA reads TGCGCCAGCAGCTTGGCCGGGACAACTAATGAAAAACTGTTTTTT. This translates into CASSLAGTTNEKLFF.

The chain carries TRBV24-1 and TRBJ2-3; 15 positions agree with TRBD2. This CDR3 comprises 20 residues. The J segment lost 4 bases and the V segment lost 2 bases, leaving 12 bases of the junction unmatched. Per the germline V gene, CDR1 is KGHDR and CDR2 is SFDVKD. In nucleotides, the CDR3 is TGTGCCACCAGTGATTACGGACTAGCGGGAGGGCCGTTCGCGCCAGATACGCAGTATTTT. Translation gives CATSDYGLAGGPFAPDTQYF.

This chain uses TRBV15 with TRBJ2-3, with D unresolved. CDR1 is LNHNV, CDR2 YYDKDF, per germline (reference sequence). V lost 2 bases and J 0 bases, leaving 9 bases between the germline ends. This CDR3 region has 15 residues. The CDR3 loop is CATSRRTTSTDTQYF. For the CDR3, the DNA is TGTGCCACCAGCAGACGGACCACTAGCACAGATACGCAGTATTTT.

This chain's CDR3 is CATSRGGAGLTDTQYF. The CDR3 DNA is TGTGCCACCAGCAGAGGTGGGGCAGGGTTAACAGATACGCAGTATTTT. The rearrangement uses TRBV15 and TRBJ2-3; D is perhaps TRBD1 (5 bases). The V and J ends lost 1 base and 3 bases respectively, with 14 bases between them. This CDR3 has 16 amino acids. CDR1 and CDR2 from the germline V gene are LNHNV and YYDKDF (reference sequence).

The count of this clone is one. V gene TRBV24-1 combines with J gene TRBJ2-3; 10 bases are shared with TRBD1. The germline gives CDR1 KGHDR, CDR2 SFDVKD. The CDR3 contains 16 residues. Losses at the gene ends were 3 bases for V and 2 bases for J; bases not matched to a gene: 4. This CDR3 is CATSDTGTGDTDTQYF. The DNA of the CDR3 is TGTGCCACCAGTGATACCGGGACAGGGGACACAGATACGCAGTATTTT.

The chain uses TRBV28 and TRBJ2-2, with D possibly matching TRBD1 (6 bases). V was clipped by 3 bases and J by 6 bases, with 14 bases between them. The CDR3 is 15 residues long. Germline assignment: CDR1 MDHEN and CDR2 SYDVKM. CDR3 bases: TGTGCCAGCAGTTTGTTAACAGGGTCTGCCGGGGAGCTGTTTTTT. Translation gives CASSLLTGSAGELFF.

The chain has TRBV7-9 and TRBJ2-7; no reliable D call. CDR1 and CDR2 from the germline V gene are SEHNR and FQNEAQ (reference sequence). V gave up 5 bases and J gave up 2 bases, with 7 bases separating them. The CDR3 length is 12 residues. This chain's CDR3 is CASSLLAYEQYF. The CDR3 bases are TGTGCCAGCAGCCTACTCGCCTACGAGCAGTACTTC.